The sequence of this TCR beta chain was determined in a study of breast tumors, draining lymph nodes, adjacent tissues. Samples came from axillary lymph nodes draining the breast cancer. MiXCR was run by TCRdb on the multiplex PCR reads, yielding one entry per CDR3 protein. The sample lists 200,000 or so distinct CDR3 sequences, approximately 33% occurring once. The CDR3 extends over 14 amino acids. V gave up 2 bases and J gave up 0 bases, with 8 bases separating them. CDR1 is MDHEN, CDR2 SYDVKM, per germline. In this sample, this clonotype turned up many times. Sequencing was done on a sample of axillary lymph node tissue. The rearrangement links TRBV28 to TRBJ2-7; no definite D call. This sequence was found in a female donor with breast cancer. Some clones in this sample may be carry-over from other donors' samples. The CDR3 sequence: CASSLGRISYEQYF. The CDR3 DNA reads TGTGCCAGCAGTTTAGGCAGGATCTCCTACGAGCAGTACTTC.